This T cell receptor beta chain was sequenced for a study of cytomegalovirus exposure and HLA in healthy donors. The study's findings and limits: As immune exposure information, only CMV serostatus was available. Reports credit the classifier with highly specific, highly sensitive diagnosis of cytomegalovirus status. Clonal expansion, a later analysis showed, was greater in HLA-associated TCR beta chains than in equally common others.

PCR involved 60 Vbeta and 13 Jbeta primers. Method: immunoSEQ multiplex PCR; TCRdb's copy keeps in-frame clones and lacks some. The table shows about 78,000 clones, with roughly 80% occurring only once. V dropped 4 bases and J dropped 2 bases, with 12 bases sitting between them. There are 14 residues in the CDR3. Germline V gene sequence: CDR1 SGHNT, CDR2 YENEEA. Note on this clone: Its target is unknown.

While unrecorded immune exposures were likely, the donors were nominally healthy when sampled. The sample was PBMCs. The sequence was collected from a man aged 50 to 60 in good health and CMV-seropositive. The chain combines TRBV11-3 with TRBJ2-7; maybe TRBD2 (6 bases). CDR3 sequence: CASSSGTAPYEQYF. The CDR3 nucleotides read TGTGCCAGCAGCTCCGGGACTGCTCCCTACGAGCAGTACTTC.